This TCR beta chain comes out of a study of molecular identifiers for immune sequencing clone quantification. For bulk TCR libraries, previously described methods and listed TCR primers were used. TCRdb reprocessed the PCR reads with MiXCR, giving one entry per CDR3 protein. The sample records some 650,000 distinct CDR3 sequences, about 20% being singletons. Overall study results and limits: In naive cells, under 1% of molecules belonged to clones above 20 RNA copies, against over 99% in effector cells.

Sorted cells numbering 20,000 to 1,000,000, with 10%, 30% or 50% RNA, yielded the naive CD8 libraries. Sorting recovered naive CD8 T cells on a CD8+CD4-CCR7+CD45RA+ profile. CDR3 length: 15 residues. The ends lost 7 bases at V and 5 bases at J; junction bases unmatched: 14. Germline CDR1 reads SQVTM; CDR2 reads ANQGSEA. In regard to this clonotype: Its antigen remains unidentified. A much larger clone differs by one base, so this may be a read error.

The chain uses TRBV29-1 and TRBJ2-5; 9 bases agree with TRBD1. Sequencing was carried out using naive CD8+ T cells from blood, with Jurkat cell RNA spiked in. Noted subset: FACS-sorted CD8+CD4-CCR7+CD45RA+ naive T cells. This TCR was recovered from a human donor in good health. Some libraries in this study had Jurkat cell RNA spiked in. The CDR3 reads CSASPGQGRWETQYF. CDR3 coding DNA: TGCAGCGCATCGCCGGGACAGGGCCGGTGGGAGACCCAGTACTTC.